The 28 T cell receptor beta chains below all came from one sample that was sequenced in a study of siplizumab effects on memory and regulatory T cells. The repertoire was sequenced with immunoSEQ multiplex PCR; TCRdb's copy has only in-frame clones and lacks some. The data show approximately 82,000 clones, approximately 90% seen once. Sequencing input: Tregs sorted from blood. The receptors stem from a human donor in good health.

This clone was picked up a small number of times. Here the CDR3 DNA reads TGTGCCAGCAGTTTACAAGACAGTAGAAATTCACCCCTCCACTTT. Amino acids: CASSLQDSRNSPLHF. This sequence joins TRBV27 and TRBJ1-6; possibly TRBD1 for D (5 bases). Trimming shortened V by 2 bases and J by 7 bases, and 12 bases separated the two germline ends. There are 15 residues in the CDR3. Germline CDR1 is MNHEY and CDR2 is SMNVEV (reference sequence).

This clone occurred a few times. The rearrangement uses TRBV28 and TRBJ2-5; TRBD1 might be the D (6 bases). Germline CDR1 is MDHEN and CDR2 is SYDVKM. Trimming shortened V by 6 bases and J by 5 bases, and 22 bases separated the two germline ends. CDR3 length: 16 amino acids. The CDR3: CASRIGKAGALETQYF. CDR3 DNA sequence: TGTGCCAGCAGGATTGGGAAGGCAGGGGCATTGGAGACCCAGTACTTC.

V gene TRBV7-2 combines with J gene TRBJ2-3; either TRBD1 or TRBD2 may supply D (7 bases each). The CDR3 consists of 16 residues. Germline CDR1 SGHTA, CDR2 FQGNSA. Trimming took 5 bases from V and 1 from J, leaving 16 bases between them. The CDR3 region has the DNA TGTGCCAGCAGCCCGGGGAGGGGGCTTGGCACAGATACGCAGTATTTT. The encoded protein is CASSPGRGLGTDTQYF.

DNA for the CDR3: TGTGCCAGCAGCCACTCCGGCGGCAGCTTAACAGATACGCAGTATTTT. This encodes CASSHSGGSLTDTQYF. The chain is built from TRBV4-2 and TRBJ2-3; D unclear. There are 16 residues in the CDR3. V gave up 3 bases and J gave up 3 bases, with 16 bases separating them. Per germline, CDR1 LGHNA and CDR2 YNFKEQ.

This chain's CDR3 is CASNVLQGTDTQYF. CDR3 DNA: TGTGCCAGCAACGTCCTACAGGGGACAGATACGCAGTATTTT. The chain is built from TRBV7-9 and TRBJ2-3; 7 bases are shared with TRBD1. Trimming took 7 bases from V and 3 from J; bases not matched to a gene: 7. The CDR3 consists of 14 residues. Germline CDR1 SEHNR, CDR2 FQNEAQ (reference sequence).

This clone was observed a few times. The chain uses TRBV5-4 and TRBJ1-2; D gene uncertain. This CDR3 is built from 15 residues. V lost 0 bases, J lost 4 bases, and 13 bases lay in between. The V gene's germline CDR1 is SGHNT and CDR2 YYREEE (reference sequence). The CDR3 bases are TGTGCCAGCAGCTTGGAAGGGTGGTTCGCCTATGGCTACACCTTC. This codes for CASSLEGWFAYGYTF.

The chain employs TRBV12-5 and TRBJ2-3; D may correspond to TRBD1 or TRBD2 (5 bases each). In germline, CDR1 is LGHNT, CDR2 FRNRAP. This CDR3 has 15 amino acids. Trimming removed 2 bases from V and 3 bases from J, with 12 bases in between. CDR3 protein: CASGLLGERTDTQYF. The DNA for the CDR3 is TGTGCTAGTGGTTTGTTGGGGGAGCGGACAGATACGCAGTATTTT.

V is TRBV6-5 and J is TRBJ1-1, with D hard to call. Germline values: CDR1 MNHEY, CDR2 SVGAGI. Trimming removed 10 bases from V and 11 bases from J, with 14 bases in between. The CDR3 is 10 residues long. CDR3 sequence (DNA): TGTGCCACCCATGGGATGCAGGCTTTCTTT. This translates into CATHGMQAFF.

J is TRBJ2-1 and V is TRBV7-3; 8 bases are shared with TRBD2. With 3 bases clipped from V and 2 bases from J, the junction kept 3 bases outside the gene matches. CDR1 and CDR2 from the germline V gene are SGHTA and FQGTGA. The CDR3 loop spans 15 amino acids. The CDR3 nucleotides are TGTGCCAGCAGCTTCGTTAGCGGGGCCTACAATGAGCAGTTCTTC. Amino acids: CASSFVSGAYNEQFF.

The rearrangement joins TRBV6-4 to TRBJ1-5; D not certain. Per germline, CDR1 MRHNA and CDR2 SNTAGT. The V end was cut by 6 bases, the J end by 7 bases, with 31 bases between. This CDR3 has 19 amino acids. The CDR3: CASRGKVVTGTTIAQPQHF. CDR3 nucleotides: TGTGCCAGCAGAGGCAAGGTCGTGACGGGAACCACAATAGCGCAGCCCCAGCATTTT.

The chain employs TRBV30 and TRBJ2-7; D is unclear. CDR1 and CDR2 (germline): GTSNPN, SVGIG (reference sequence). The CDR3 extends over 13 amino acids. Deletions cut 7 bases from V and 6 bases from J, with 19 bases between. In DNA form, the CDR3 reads TGTGCCTTTTCAAGGTCACGGTGGGGCGAGCAGTACTTC. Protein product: CAFSRSRWGEQYF.

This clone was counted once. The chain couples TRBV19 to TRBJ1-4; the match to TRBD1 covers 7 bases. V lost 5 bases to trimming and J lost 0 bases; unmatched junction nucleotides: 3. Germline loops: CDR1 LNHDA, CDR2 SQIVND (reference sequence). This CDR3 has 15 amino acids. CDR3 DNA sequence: TGTGCCAGTAGTCAGGGGGTTTCAACTAATGAAAAACTGTTTTTT. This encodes CASSQGVSTNEKLFF.

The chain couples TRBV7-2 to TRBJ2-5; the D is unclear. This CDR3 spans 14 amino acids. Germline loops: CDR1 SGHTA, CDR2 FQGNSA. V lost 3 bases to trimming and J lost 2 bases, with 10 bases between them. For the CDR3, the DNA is TGTGCCAGCAGCTTTCGCCTTGGGCAAGAGACCCAGTACTTC. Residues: CASSFRLGQETQYF.

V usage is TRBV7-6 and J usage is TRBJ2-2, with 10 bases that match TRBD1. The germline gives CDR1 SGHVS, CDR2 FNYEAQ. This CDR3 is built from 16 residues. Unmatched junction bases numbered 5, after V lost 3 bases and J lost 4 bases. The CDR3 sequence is CASSLAGTGVTGELFF. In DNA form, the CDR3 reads TGTGCCAGCAGCTTGGCCGGGACAGGGGTCACCGGGGAGCTGTTTTTT.

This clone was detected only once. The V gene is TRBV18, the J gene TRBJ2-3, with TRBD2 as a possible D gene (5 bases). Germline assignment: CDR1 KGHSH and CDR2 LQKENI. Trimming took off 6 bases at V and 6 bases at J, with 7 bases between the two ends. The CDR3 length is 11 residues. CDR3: CASSRGDTQYF. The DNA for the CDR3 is TGTGCCAGCTCCCGAGGGGATACGCAGTATTTT.

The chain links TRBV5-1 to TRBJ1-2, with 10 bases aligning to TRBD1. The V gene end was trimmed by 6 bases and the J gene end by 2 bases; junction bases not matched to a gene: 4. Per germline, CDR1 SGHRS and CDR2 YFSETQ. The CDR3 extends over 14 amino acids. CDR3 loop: CASMGDRGNYGYTF. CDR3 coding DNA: TGCGCCAGCATGGGGGACAGGGGAAACTATGGCTACACCTTC.

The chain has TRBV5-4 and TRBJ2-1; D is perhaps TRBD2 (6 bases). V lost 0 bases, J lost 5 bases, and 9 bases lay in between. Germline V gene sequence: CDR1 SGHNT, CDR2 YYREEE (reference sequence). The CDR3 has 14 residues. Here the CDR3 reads CASSLVGGDNEQFF. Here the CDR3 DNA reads TGTGCCAGCAGCTTGGTCGGCGGGGACAATGAGCAGTTCTTC.

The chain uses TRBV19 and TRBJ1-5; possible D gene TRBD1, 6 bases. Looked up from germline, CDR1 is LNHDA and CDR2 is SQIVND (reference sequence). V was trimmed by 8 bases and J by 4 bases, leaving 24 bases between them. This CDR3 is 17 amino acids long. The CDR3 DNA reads TGTGCCAGTGCCATAACGTATGGGGGGGCGCCTAATCAGCCCCAGCATTTT. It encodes CASAITYGGAPNQPQHF.

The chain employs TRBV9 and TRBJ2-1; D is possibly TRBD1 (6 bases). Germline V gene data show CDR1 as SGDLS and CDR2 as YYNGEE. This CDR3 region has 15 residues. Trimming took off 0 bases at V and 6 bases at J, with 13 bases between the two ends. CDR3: CASSVGGTGSNEQFF. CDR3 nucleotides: TGTGCCAGCAGCGTAGGGGGTACAGGGTCCAATGAGCAGTTCTTC.

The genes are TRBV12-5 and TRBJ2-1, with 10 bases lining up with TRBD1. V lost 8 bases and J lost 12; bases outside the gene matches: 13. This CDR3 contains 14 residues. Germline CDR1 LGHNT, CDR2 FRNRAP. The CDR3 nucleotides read TGTGCTAGTAACCTGGGACAGGGGAGCGATGGGCAGTTCTTC. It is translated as CASNLGQGSDGQFF. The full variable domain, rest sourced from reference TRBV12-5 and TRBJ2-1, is DARVTQTPRHKVTEMGQEVTMRCQPILGHNTVFWYRQTMMQGLELLAYFRNRAPLDDSGMPKDRFSAEMPDATLATLKIQPSEPRDSAVYFCASNLGQGSDGQFFGPGTRLTVL.

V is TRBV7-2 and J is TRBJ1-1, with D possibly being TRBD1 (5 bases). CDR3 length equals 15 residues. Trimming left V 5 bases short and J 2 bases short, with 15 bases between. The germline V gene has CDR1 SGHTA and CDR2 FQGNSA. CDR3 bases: TGTGCCAGCAGCCCTAACGGCAGGGTAAACACTGAAGCTTTCTTT. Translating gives CASSPNGRVNTEAFF.

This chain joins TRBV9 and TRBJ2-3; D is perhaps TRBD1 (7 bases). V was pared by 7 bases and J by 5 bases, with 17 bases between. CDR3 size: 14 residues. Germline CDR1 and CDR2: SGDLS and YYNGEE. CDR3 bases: TGTGCCAGCCACCGCGGGACAGATCTAGATACGCAGTATTTT. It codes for CASHRGTDLDTQYF.

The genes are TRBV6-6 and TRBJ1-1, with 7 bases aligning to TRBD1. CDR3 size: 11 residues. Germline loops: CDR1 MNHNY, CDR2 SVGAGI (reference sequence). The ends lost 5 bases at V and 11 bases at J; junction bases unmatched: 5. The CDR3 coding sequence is TGTGCCAGCAGTGCTGACAGGGTTGCTTTCTTT. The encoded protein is CASSADRVAFF.

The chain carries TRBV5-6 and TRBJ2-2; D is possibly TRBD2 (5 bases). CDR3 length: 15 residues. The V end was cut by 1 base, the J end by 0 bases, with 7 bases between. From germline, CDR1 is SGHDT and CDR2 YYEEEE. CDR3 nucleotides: TGTGCCAGCAGCTTGCCGGGGTCGAACACCGGGGAGCTGTTTTTT. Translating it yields CASSLPGSNTGELFF. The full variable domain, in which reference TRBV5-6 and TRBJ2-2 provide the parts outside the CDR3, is DAGVTQSPTHLIKTRGQQVTLRCSPKSGHDTVSWYQQALGQGPQFIFQYYEEEERQRGNFPDRFSGHQFPNYSSELNVNALLLGDSALYLCASSLPGSNTGELFFGEGSRLTVL.

This CDR3 is CSAEGEKLFF. As DNA, the CDR3 is TGCAGTGCTGAGGGTGAAAAACTGTTTTTT. The chain has TRBV20-1 and TRBJ1-4; no firm D call. Germline V CDR1 and CDR2: DFQATT, SNEGSKA (reference sequence). Trimming removed 5 bases from V and 7 bases from J, with 5 bases in between. This CDR3 contains 10 residues.

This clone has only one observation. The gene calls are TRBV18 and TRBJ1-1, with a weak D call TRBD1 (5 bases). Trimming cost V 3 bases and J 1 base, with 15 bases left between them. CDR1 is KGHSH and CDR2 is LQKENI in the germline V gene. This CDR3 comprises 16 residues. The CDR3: CASSPWGTLKNTEAFF. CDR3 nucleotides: TGTGCCAGCTCACCGTGGGGGACCCTTAAGAACACTGAAGCTTTCTTT.

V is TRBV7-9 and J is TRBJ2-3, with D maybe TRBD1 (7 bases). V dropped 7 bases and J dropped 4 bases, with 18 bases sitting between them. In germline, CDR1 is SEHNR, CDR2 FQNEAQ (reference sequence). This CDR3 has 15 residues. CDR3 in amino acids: CASTFQGRGADTQYF. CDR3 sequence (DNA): TGTGCCAGCACCTTCCAGGGCAGGGGGGCAGATACGCAGTATTTT.

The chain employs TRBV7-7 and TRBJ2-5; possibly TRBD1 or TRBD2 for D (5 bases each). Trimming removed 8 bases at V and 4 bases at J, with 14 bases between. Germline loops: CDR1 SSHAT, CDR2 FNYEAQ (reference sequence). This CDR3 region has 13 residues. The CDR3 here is CASGLGVVETQYF. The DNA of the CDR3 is TGTGCCAGCGGATTGGGGGTGGTAGAGACCCAGTACTTC.